Following are 9 T cell receptor beta chains from one sample sequenced in a study of CD8 T cells in Susac syndrome. After extraction with the RNeasy kit, about 0.45 to 1 ug of the RNA was reverse transcribed using random hexamers. TCRdb itself ran the immunoSEQ multiplex PCR reads through MiXCR, one entry per CDR3 protein. Of approximately 180,000 distinct CDR3 sequences listed, almost 96% are singletons. The sequenced material came from CD4+ T cells from PBMCs. These receptors were collected from a human donor with multiple sclerosis.

This clonotype was observed a single time. The gene calls are TRBV30 and TRBJ2-2; 7 positions match TRBD1. Per germline, CDR1 GTSNPN and CDR2 SVGIG (reference sequence). The trim removed 4 bases at V and 2 bases at J, leaving 16 bases unmatched. CDR3 length equals 18 residues. CDR3 loop: CAWTRQGAVRDNTGELFF. CDR3 nucleotides: TGTGCCTGGACCAGACAGGGTGCGGTCCGGGACAACACCGGGGAGCTGTTTTTT.

The rearrangement links TRBV3-1 to TRBJ2-3; 9 bases line up with TRBD2. The CDR3 is made up of 16 amino acids. V was clipped by 4 bases and J by 6 bases; unmatched bases: 11. Germline values: CDR1 LGHDT, CDR2 YNNKEL (reference sequence). The CDR3 spells CASSRSGRGGPDTQYF. The DNA of the CDR3 is TGTGCCAGCAGCCGCTCGGGGCGGGGGGGCCCCGATACGCAGTATTTT.

This chain connects TRBV20-1 to TRBJ1-2; the match to TRBD1 covers 8 bases. V shed 5 bases, J shed 6 bases, and the junction held 11 bases outside the gene matches. Germline CDR1 and CDR2: DFQATT and SNEGSKA (reference sequence). The CDR3 contains 14 residues. The CDR3 DNA reads TGCAGTGCTCCACAGGGGGTAGGAGGGGATGGCTACACCTTC. This sequence encodes CSAPQGVGGDGYTF.

V and J are TRBV6-2 or TRBV6-3 and TRBJ2-5, with 8 bases lining up with TRBD1. The CDR3 spans 15 residues. Trimming cost V 5 bases and J 3 bases; bases outside gene matches: 8. Per germline, CDR1 MNHEY and CDR2 SVGEGT. CDR3 DNA: TGTGCCAGCAGTAAACAGGGGGAAAGTGAAGAGACCCAGTACTTC. Translated: CASSKQGESEETQYF.

Notes on this clonotype: One junction end disagrees with the germline gene, perhaps due to a read error. The genes are TRBV5-4 and TRBJ2-1, with TRBD2 identical over 8 bases. Germline V gene lookup returns CDR1 SGHNT and CDR2 YYREEE (reference sequence). The CDR3 totals 15 residues. For the CDR3, the DNA is TGTGCCGGCAGCTTGGCCAAACTAGCGGACAATGAGCAGTTCTTC. Encoded protein: CAGSLAKLADNEQFF.

The chain links TRBV14 to TRBJ2-5; TRBD2 matches at 8 bases. V shed 0 bases, J shed 5 bases, and the junction held 5 bases outside the gene matches. CDR1 is SGHDN and CDR2 is FVKESK in the germline V gene. The CDR3 is made up of 15 amino acids. CDR3 DNA sequence: TGTGCCAGCAGCCAAGAGCGGGGGGCATGGGAGACCCAGTACTTC. It specifies CASSQERGAWETQYF.

In this sample, this clonotype turned up once. J is TRBJ1-4 and V is TRBV30; no clear D gene. V lost 3 bases and J lost 12, with 11 bases in between. This CDR3 is 11 amino acids long. Germline CDR1 reads GTSNPN; CDR2 reads SVGIG (reference sequence). CDR3 sequence: CAWSGLRELFF. Here the CDR3 DNA reads TGTGCCTGGAGCGGGCTTCGCGAACTGTTTTTT.

The gene calls are TRBV30 and TRBJ2-7, with D possibly called TRBD1 or TRBD2 (6 bases each). V dropped 2 bases and J dropped 0 bases, with 17 bases sitting between them. CDR1 is GTSNPN, CDR2 SVGIG, per germline (reference sequence). CDR3 length: 16 residues. This chain's CDR3 is CAWSWGARVGSYEQYF. Here the CDR3 DNA reads TGTGCCTGGAGTTGGGGGGCCAGGGTGGGCTCCTACGAGCAGTACTTC.

J is TRBJ2-1 and V is TRBV7-2; D gene uncertain. CDR3 size: 13 residues. The germline V gene has CDR1 SGHTA and CDR2 FQGNSA. The V end lost 5 bases, the J end lost 6 bases, and 11 bases lay between the germline ends. CDR3 DNA: TGTGCCAGCAGCCGAGCCGGTTCCAATGAGCAGTTCTTC. Amino acid sequence: CASSRAGSNEQFF.